Listed here are 10 T cell receptor beta chains from one sample, sequenced in a study of blood T cell repertoires in COVID-19. Profiling relied on immunoSEQ multiplex PCR, and the TCRdb table lists in-frame clones only, not all of them. The repertoire includes around 68,000 clones, about 85% of them detected once, and around 3% sits in the top ten. Source material: peripheral blood. These receptors all stem from an older man with acute or convalescent COVID-19.

In this sample, this clone turned up a few times. CDR3 coding DNA: TGTGCCAGCACCTTATCGGGGTCTAACTATGGCTACACCTTC. Amino acid sequence: CASTLSGSNYGYTF. This sequence joins TRBV28 and TRBJ1-2; unclear D gene. Trimming stripped 7 bases from V and 0 bases from J, with 12 bases between. There are 14 residues in the CDR3. Per the germline V gene, CDR1 is MDHEN and CDR2 is SYDVKM.

J is TRBJ1-4 and V is TRBV5-1; 7 nucleotides align to TRBD1. V trimming: 0 bases; J trimming: 3 bases; junction bases outside the gene matches: 5. Germline V gene data show CDR1 as SGHRS and CDR2 as YFSETQ. The CDR3 is 16 residues long. This chain's CDR3 is CASSLGSRGANEKLFF. CDR3 DNA sequence: TGCGCCAGCAGCTTGGGCTCCAGGGGGGCTAATGAAAAACTGTTTTTT.

The genes are TRBV12-3 or TRBV12-4 and TRBJ2-7; tentatively, D is TRBD1 (5 bases). The length of the CDR3 is 13 residues. V lost 3 bases to trimming and J lost 2 bases, with 8 bases between them. CDR3 sequence: CASSFSGPYEQYF. CDR3 in DNA: TGTGCCAGCAGTTTCTCAGGGCCCTACGAGCAGTACTTC.

The gene calls are TRBV6-1 and TRBJ1-1; TRBD1 might be the D (5 bases). Germline V gene data show CDR1 as MNHNS and CDR2 as SASEGT. The ends were cut back, 2 bases at V and 8 bases at J, with 12 bases in the middle. The CDR3 contains 13 residues. The CDR3, as DNA: TGTGCCAGCAGTGAATCTTGGAGGGACGAAGCTTTCTTT. As protein: CASSESWRDEAFF.

As for this clone: Other DNA variants within this sample encode the same CDR3. The genes are TRBV5-1 and TRBJ1-2; 8 bases match TRBD1. The germline V gene has CDR1 SGHRS and CDR2 YFSETQ. The CDR3 runs to 14 residues. With 0 bases clipped from V and 2 bases from J, the junction kept 0 bases outside the gene matches. The CDR3 nucleotides are TGCGCCAGCAGCTTGGGACAGGGGAACTATGGCTACACCTTC. Translating it yields CASSLGQGNYGYTF.

In DNA, the CDR3 is TGTGCCAGCTGCTTAGCGGGAGGATCCTACGAGCAGTACTTC. The encoded protein is CASCLAGGSYEQYF. The chain carries TRBV27 and TRBJ2-7; 10 bases agree with TRBD2. V was pared by 8 bases and J by 1 base, with 5 bases of the junction left unmatched. This CDR3 is 14 amino acids long. CDR1 and CDR2 from the germline V gene are MNHEY and SMNVEV (reference sequence).

The V call is TRBV6-2 or TRBV6-3, the J call TRBJ1-2, with a tentative D call TRBD1 (6 bases). The CDR3 spans 12 residues. Germline values: CDR1 MNHEY, CDR2 SVGEGT. Trimming removed 5 bases at V and 6 bases at J, with 10 bases between. CDR3 nucleotides: TGTGCCAGCAGTCAAGGACAGAATGGCTACACCTTC. It specifies CASSQGQNGYTF.

V and J are TRBV6-5 and TRBJ2-2, with unresolved D. This CDR3 is 14 amino acids long. Trimming removed 0 bases from V and 6 bases from J, with 8 bases in between. The germline CDR1 and CDR2 sequences are MNHEY and SVGAGI. The CDR3: CASSYSWHPGELFF. As DNA, the CDR3 is TGTGCCAGCAGTTACTCGTGGCATCCCGGGGAGCTGTTTTTT.

This clone was observed once. This sequence joins TRBV9 and TRBJ2-1; 12 nucleotides agree with TRBD2. In germline, CDR1 is SGDLS, CDR2 YYNGEE. The trim removed 2 bases at V and 9 bases at J, leaving 6 bases unmatched. The CDR3 spans 15 residues. The DNA of the CDR3 is TGTGCCAGCAGCGTTGTACTAGCGGGAGGTATTGAGCAGTTCTTC. It translates to CASSVVLAGGIEQFF.

This chain links TRBV30 with TRBJ2-7; unclear D gene. CDR1 is GTSNPN and CDR2 is SVGIG in the germline V gene (reference sequence). Trimming removed 1 base from V and 4 bases from J, with 8 bases in between. The CDR3 covers 12 residues. Here the CDR3 DNA reads TGTGCCTGGAGTGGATCGAGGTACGAGCAGTACTTC. This gives the protein CAWSGSRYEQYF.